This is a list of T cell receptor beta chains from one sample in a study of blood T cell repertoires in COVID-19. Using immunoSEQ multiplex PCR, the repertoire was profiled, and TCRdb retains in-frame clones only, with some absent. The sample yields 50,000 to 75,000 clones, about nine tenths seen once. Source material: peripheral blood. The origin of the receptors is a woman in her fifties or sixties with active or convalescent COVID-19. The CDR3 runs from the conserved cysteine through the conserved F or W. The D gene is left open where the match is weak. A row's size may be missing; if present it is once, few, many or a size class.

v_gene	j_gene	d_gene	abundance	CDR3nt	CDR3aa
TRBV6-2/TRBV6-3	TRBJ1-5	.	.	TGTGCCAGCAGTCGGACTAATTTGAATCAGCCCCAGCATTTT	CASSRTNLNQPQHF
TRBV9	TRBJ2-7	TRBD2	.	TGTGCCAGCAGCGGACTAGCGGGAGGCACCTACGAGCAGTACTTC	CASSGLAGGTYEQYF
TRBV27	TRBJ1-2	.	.	TGTGCCAGCAAAGGCCCGACAGCTACTAACTATGGCTACACCTTC	CASKGPTATNYGYTF
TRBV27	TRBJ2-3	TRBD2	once	TGTGCCAGCAGTTTACTAGCGGCTTCCACAGATACGCAGTATTTT	CASSLLAASTDTQYF
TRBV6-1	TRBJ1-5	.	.	TGTGCCAGCAGTGAAGCCGGGGATCATCAGCCCCAGCATTTT	CASSEAGDHQPQHF
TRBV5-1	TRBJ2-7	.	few	TGCGCCAGCAGCACACAGGGTTTTCCCTACGAGCAGTACTTC	CASSTQGFPYEQYF
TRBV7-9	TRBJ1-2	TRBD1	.	TGTGCCAGCAGCTTAGGCGGTGAGGGGGCGCACGGCTATGGCTACACCTTC	CASSLGGEGAHGYGYTF
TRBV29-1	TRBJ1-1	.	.	TGCAGCGTTGTGGAGGGTCCCCCTGAAGCTTTCTTT	CSVVEGPPEAFF
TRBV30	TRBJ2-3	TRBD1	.	TGTGCCTGGAGTGCAGGGACAGGGGGATCAGATACGCAGTATTTT	CAWSAGTGGSDTQYF
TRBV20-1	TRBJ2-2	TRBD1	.	TGCAGTGCTAGTAATCGGGACAGGGTATCCACCGGGGAGCTGTTTTTT	CSASNRDRVSTGELFF
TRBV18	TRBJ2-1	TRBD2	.	TGTGCCAGCTCAGTCGGGACTAGCGGCGGGGATGAGCAGTTCTTC	CASSVGTSGGDEQFF
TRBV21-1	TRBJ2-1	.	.	TGTGCCAACCTACAGTCATACGGGACTCATAACAATGAGCAGTTCTTC	CANLQSYGTHNNEQFF
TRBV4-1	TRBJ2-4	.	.	TGCGCCAGCAGCCCGAACTCTGGCGGATTAGCCAAAAACATTCAGTACTTC	CASSPNSGGLAKNIQYF
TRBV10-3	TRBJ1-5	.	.	TGTGCCATCAGTGAGGAGGAGGCCTGGGGGCCCCAGCATTTT	CAISEEEAWGPQHF
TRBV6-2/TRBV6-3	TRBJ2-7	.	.	TGTGCCAGCAGCTCACCGGGTACGGGTAGCTCCTACGAGCAGTACTTC	CASSSPGTGSSYEQYF